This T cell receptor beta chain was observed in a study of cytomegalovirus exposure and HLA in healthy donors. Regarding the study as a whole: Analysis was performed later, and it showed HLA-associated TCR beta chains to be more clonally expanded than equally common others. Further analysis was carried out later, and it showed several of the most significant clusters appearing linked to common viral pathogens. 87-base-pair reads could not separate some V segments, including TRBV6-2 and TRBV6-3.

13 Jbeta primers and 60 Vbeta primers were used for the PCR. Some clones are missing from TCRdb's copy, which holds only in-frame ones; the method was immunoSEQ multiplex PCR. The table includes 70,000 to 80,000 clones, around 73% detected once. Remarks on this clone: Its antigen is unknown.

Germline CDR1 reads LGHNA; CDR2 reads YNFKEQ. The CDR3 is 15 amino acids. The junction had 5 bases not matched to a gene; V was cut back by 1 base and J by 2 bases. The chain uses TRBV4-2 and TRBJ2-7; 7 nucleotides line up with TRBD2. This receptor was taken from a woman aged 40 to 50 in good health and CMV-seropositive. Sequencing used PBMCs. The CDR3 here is CASSQALGGTYEQYF. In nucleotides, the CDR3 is TGTGCCAGCAGCCAAGCCCTGGGAGGGACCTACGAGCAGTACTTC.